This T cell receptor beta chain was sequenced during a study of shared clonotypes between healthy human individuals. Worth noting for this clone: The antigen remains unidentified.

Whole-study findings and limits: With few donors, the genetic and exposure-history diversity represented was limited.

Genomic DNA of every subset was divided equally among multiple immunoSEQ plates. Libraries were prepared by immunoSEQ multiplex PCR; TCRdb keeps only in-frame clonotypes and omits some of them. The data contain approximately 510,000 clones, approximately 85% of them singletons. Those who donated, Caucasian adults without exception, all lived in Nashville, Tennessee. Germline-derived CDR1 and CDR2 are SGHRS and YFSETQ. Trimming removed 0 bases from V and 4 bases from J; junction bases left unmatched: 3. The CDR3 contains 15 residues. V gene TRBV5-1 combines with J gene TRBJ2-3; 9 nucleotides match TRBD2. Sequencing used PBMCs. The sequence came from a middle-aged woman in good health. Some clones in this sample may be carry-over from other donors' samples. The CDR3 DNA sequence: TGCGCCAGCAGCTTGGAGGAGCGGGGGGCAGATACGCAGTATTTT. Its protein is CASSLEERGADTQYF.